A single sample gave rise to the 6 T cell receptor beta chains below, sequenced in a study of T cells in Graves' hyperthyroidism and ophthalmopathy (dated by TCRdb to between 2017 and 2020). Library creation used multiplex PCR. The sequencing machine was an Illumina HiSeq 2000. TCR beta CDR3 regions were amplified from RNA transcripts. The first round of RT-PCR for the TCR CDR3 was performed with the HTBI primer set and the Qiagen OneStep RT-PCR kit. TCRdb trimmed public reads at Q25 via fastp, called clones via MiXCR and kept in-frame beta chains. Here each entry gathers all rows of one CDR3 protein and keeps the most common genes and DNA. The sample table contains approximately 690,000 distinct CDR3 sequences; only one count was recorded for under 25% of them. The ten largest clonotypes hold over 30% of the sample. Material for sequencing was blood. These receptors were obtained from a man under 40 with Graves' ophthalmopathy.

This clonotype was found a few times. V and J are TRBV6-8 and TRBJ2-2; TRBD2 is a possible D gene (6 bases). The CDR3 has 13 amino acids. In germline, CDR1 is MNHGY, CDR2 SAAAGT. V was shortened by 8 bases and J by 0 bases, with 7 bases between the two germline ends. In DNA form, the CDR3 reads TGTGCCAGCCGACTAGCGAACACCGGGGAGCTGTTTTTT. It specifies CASRLANTGELFF.

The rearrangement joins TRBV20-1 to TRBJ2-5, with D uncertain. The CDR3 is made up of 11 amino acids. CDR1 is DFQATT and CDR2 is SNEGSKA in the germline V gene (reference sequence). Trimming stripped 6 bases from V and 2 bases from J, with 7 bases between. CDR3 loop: CSARYQETQYF. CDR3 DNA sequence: TGCAGTGCCAGGTATCAAGAGACCCAGTACTTC.

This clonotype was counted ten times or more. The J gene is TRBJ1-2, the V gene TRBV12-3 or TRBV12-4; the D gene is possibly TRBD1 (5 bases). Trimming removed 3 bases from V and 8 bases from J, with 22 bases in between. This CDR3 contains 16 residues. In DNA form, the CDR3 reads TGTGCCAGCAGTTTCGGGGGGGGGTCTTCACTGTCCGGCTACACCTTC. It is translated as CASSFGGGSSLSGYTF.

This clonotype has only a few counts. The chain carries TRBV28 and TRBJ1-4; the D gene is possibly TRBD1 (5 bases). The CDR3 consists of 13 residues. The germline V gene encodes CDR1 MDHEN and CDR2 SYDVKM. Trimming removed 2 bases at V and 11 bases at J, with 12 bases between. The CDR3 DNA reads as TGTGCCAGCAGTTTAAGCCAGGGAGGGAAACTGTTTTTT. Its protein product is CASSLSQGGKLFF.

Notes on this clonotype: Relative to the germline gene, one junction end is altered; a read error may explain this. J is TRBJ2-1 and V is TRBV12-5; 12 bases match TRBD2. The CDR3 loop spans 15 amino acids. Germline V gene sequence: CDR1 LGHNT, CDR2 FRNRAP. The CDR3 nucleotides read TGTGCCCCAACCTTACCGGGACTAGCGGGTAATGGGCAGTTCTTC. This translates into CAPTLPGLAGNGQFF.

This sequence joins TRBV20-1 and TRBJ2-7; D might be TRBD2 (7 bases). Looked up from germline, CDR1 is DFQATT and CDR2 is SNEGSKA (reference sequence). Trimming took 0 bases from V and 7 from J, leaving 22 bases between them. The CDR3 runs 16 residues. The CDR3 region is CSARDRGGRALGEQYF. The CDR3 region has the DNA TGCAGTGCTAGAGATCGAGGGGGGAGGGCCTTAGGAGAGCAGTACTTC.